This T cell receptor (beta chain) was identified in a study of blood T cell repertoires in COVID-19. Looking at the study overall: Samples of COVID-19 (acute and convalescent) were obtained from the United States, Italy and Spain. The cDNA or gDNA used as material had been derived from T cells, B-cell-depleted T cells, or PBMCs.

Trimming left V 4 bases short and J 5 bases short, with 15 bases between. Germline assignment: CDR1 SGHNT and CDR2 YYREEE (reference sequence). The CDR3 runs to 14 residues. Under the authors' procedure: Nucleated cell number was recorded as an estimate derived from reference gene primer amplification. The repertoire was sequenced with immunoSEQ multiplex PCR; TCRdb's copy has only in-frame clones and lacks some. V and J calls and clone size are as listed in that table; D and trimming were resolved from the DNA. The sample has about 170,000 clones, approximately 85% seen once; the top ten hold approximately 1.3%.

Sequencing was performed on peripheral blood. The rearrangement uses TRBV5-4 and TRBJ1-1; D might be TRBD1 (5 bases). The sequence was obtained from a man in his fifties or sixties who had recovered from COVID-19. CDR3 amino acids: CASSPNWGRTEAFF. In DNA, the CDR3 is TGTGCCAGCAGCCCCAATTGGGGGAGGACTGAAGCTTTCTTT. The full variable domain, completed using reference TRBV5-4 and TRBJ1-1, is ETGVTQSPTHLIKTRGQQVTLRCSSQSGHNTVSWYQQALGQGPQFIFQYYREEENGRGNFPPRFSGLQFPNYSSELNVNALELDDSALYLCASSPNWGRTEAFFGQGTRLTVV.